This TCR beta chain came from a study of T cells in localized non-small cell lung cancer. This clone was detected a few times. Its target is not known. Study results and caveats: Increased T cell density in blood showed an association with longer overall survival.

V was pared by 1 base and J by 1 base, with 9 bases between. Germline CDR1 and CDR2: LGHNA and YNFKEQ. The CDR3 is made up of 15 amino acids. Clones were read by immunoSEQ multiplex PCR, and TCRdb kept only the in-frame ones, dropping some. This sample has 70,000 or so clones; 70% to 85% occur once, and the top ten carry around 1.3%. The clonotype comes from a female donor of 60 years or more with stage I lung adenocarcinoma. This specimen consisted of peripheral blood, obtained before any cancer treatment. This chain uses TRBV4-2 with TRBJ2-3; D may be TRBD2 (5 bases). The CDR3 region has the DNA TGTGCCAGCAGCCAAGGGGCAGCGGGCACAGATACGCAGTATTTT. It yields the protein CASSQGAAGTDTQYF.